These 2 T cell receptor beta chains were all obtained from the same sample, sequenced in a study of blood T cell repertoires in COVID-19. Profiling relied on immunoSEQ multiplex PCR, and the TCRdb table lists in-frame clones only, not all of them. The data show some 300,000 clones, with just under 90% seen just once and almost 9.5% held by the top ten. The material sequenced was PBMCs or T cells enriched from blood (not recorded which). The receptors here all came from a woman between 25 and 40 years old who had recovered from COVID-19.

The V and J genes are TRBV6-5 and TRBJ2-7, with 7 bases lining up with TRBD2. CDR1 and CDR2 (germline): MNHEY, SVGAGI. J gave up 2 bases and V 2 bases, and 3 bases lay outside the gene matches. CDR3 size: 14 residues. As DNA, the CDR3 is TGTGCCAGCAGTTACGTCGGGAGGACCTACGAGCAGTACTTC. Translating it yields CASSYVGRTYEQYF.

A remark on this clone: Other DNA sequences from this sample encode an identical CDR3 as well. This chain joins TRBV27 and TRBJ1-6; D gene uncertain. Germline CDR1 and CDR2: MNHEY and SMNVEV (reference sequence). The CDR3 runs 14 residues. Deletions cut 5 bases from V and 0 bases from J, with 5 bases between. The CDR3 is CASSPSSYNSPLHF. The CDR3 bases are TGTGCCAGCAGTCCGAGCTCCTATAATTCACCCCTCCACTTT.